This T cell receptor (beta chain) was retrieved from a study of blood T cells in healthy people across ages. Study-wide findings and caveats: When one million T cells were used, diversity estimates were thought to be underestimates. In long-lived donors, naive CD4+ cell counts and diversity exceeded those of aged donors.

Using a J-beta primer mix together with a sample-barcoded 5' primer, a second PCR was run for roughly 6 to 11 cycles. The template-switch adaptor, which had 12 random nucleotides, put a tag on each cDNA molecule. MiXCR, run by TCRdb on the 5' RACE reads, gives a single entry per CDR3 protein. The top ten clones hold about 30% of a sample with approximately 790,000 distinct CDR3 sequences, around 68% of them seen once. Trimming took 0 bases from V and 4 from J; bases not matched to a gene: 5. This CDR3 spans 16 amino acids. Germline CDR1 reads SGHNT; CDR2 reads YYREEE (reference sequence). About this clonotype: Its antigen remains unidentified.

The receptor comes from a man aged 25 to 40 in good health. Sequences were obtained from blood. The rearrangement uses TRBV5-4 and TRBJ2-3, with 10 bases aligning to TRBD2. In DNA, the CDR3 is TGTGCCAGCAGCTTGGGACTAGCGGGCTCCTCAGATACGCAGTATTTT. Translating it yields CASSLGLAGSSDTQYF.